These 25 T cell receptor beta chains were all obtained from the same sample, sequenced in a study of T cell responses to AZD1222 COVID-19 vaccine. Produced via immunoSEQ multiplex PCR; TCRdb's table is partial and in-frame only. The sample lists tens of thousands of clones, around four fifths seen once, with roughly 12% in the top ten. This material consisted of peripheral blood, taken on day 0 of AZD1222 vaccination. The source of these receptors is an adult in good health.

The chain carries TRBV24-1 and TRBJ2-5; TRBD1 or TRBD2 may be the D gene (5 bases each). Trimming stripped 3 bases from V and 3 bases from J, with 7 bases between. This CDR3 contains 13 residues. Germline V gene sequence: CDR1 KGHDR, CDR2 SFDVKD. The CDR3 sequence: CATSDGGKETQYF. DNA for the CDR3: TGTGCCACCAGTGATGGGGGAAAAGAGACCCAGTACTTC.

The V and J genes are TRBV19 and TRBJ1-6, with D maybe TRBD1 (5 bases). The germline CDR1 and CDR2 sequences are LNHDA and SQIVND (reference sequence). This CDR3 is 14 amino acids long. Trimming shortened V by 6 bases and J by 13 bases, and 19 bases separated the two germline ends. CDR3 protein: CASSQGGVYPPLHF. CDR3 nucleotide sequence: TGTGCCAGTAGCCAGGGAGGGGTCTACCCCCCCCTCCACTTT.

The chain has TRBV7-2 and TRBJ2-3, with 10 bases identical to TRBD2. The ends lost 1 base at V and 9 bases at J; junction bases unmatched: 1. Per germline, CDR1 SGHTA and CDR2 FQGNSA. This CDR3 contains 13 residues. CDR3 nucleotides: TGTGCCAGCAGCTTAGTACTAGCGGGGACGCAGTATTTT. This gives the protein CASSLVLAGTQYF.

The J gene is TRBJ1-1, the V gene TRBV2; D possibly corresponds to TRBD1 (5 bases). Trimming took off 6 bases at V and 11 bases at J, with 13 bases between the two ends. The CDR3 spans 11 residues. Germline CDR1 reads SNHLY; CDR2 reads FYNNEI. CDR3 amino acids: CASSEGLGAFF. In DNA form, the CDR3 reads TGTGCCAGCAGCGAGGGACTCGGGGCTTTCTTT.

The rearrangement links TRBV5-1 to TRBJ1-1; no clear D. Germline lookup yields CDR1 SGHRS and CDR2 YFSETQ. This CDR3 is 15 amino acids long. V lost 0 bases and J 5 bases, leaving 14 bases between the germline ends. CDR3 sequence: CASSLDRGRGTEAFF. The CDR3 coding sequence is TGCGCCAGCAGCTTGGATAGAGGGAGAGGGACTGAAGCTTTCTTT. Together with reference TRBV5-1 and TRBJ1-1, the CDR3 gives the full variable domain: KAGVTQTPRYLIKTRGQQVTLSCSPISGHRSVSWYQQTPGQGLQFLFEYFSETQRNKGNFPGRFSGRQFSNSRSEMNVSTLELGDSALYLCASSLDRGRGTEAFFGQGTRLTVV.

J is TRBJ1-1 and V is TRBV2; no clear D. V was cut by 6 bases and J by 1 base, with 3 bases left in between. This CDR3 region has 11 residues. Looked up from germline, CDR1 is SNHLY and CDR2 is FYNNEI. The chain's CDR3 is CASRRNTEAFF. CDR3 bases: TGTGCCAGCAGAAGGAACACTGAAGCTTTCTTT.

The CDR3 here is CASSPVGQGGVVQYF. For the CDR3, the DNA is TGTGCCAGCTCACCAGTGGGACAGGGAGGAGTCGTTCAGTACTTC. V gene TRBV18 combines with J gene TRBJ2-4, with 9 positions matching TRBD1. This CDR3 comprises 15 residues. Per the germline V gene, CDR1 is KGHSH and CDR2 is LQKENI. Germline trimming cut 2 bases from V and 11 bases from J; bases unmatched to any gene: 10.

The chain couples TRBV19 to TRBJ2-2; D is perhaps TRBD2 (6 bases). The V end lost 2 bases, the J end lost 0 bases, and 16 bases lay between the germline ends. The CDR3 length is 18 residues. Germline V gene data show CDR1 as LNHDA and CDR2 as SQIVND (reference sequence). CDR3: CASSINPWGLANTGELFF. Here the CDR3 DNA reads TGTGCCAGTAGTATAAATCCTTGGGGACTCGCGAACACCGGGGAGCTGTTTTTT.

This clone was seen just once. The chain employs TRBV29-1 and TRBJ2-7; 13 bases align to TRBD2. The J segment lost 2 bases and the V segment lost 6 bases, leaving 1 base of the junction unmatched. CDR1 SQVTM and CDR2 ANQGSEA come from the germline V gene. This CDR3 has 13 residues. In DNA form, the CDR3 reads TGCAGCGTGGGACTAGCGGGACCCTACGAGCAGTACTTC. Its protein product is CSVGLAGPYEQYF.

The chain is built from TRBV7-9 and TRBJ1-1; TRBD1 agrees at 8 bases. Germline CDR1 and CDR2: SEHNR and FQNEAQ (reference sequence). V shed 6 bases, J shed 4 bases, and the junction held 10 bases outside the gene matches. This CDR3 spans 15 amino acids. This chain's CDR3 is CASRSGGRVSTEAFF. In DNA form, the CDR3 reads TGTGCCAGCAGATCAGGGGGCAGGGTAAGCACTGAAGCTTTCTTT.

The chain uses TRBV30 and TRBJ1-3; D remains unclear. This CDR3 region has 13 residues. The V gene lost 4 bases and the J gene lost 3 bases, with 10 bases spanning the gap. Germline lookup yields CDR1 GTSNPN and CDR2 SVGIG (reference sequence). CDR3 amino acids: CAWIDVLGNTIYF. In DNA, the CDR3 is TGTGCCTGGATAGACGTTCTTGGAAACACCATATATTTT.

This clone was counted once. V and J are TRBV2 and TRBJ2-5; tentatively, D is TRBD1 (5 bases). V was shortened by 4 bases and J by 5 bases, with 11 bases between the two germline ends. The CDR3 is 13 amino acids. The germline V gene encodes CDR1 SNHLY and CDR2 FYNNEI. The CDR3 sequence is CASSVPGWETQYF. CDR3 DNA sequence: TGTGCCAGCAGTGTTCCAGGGTGGGAGACCCAGTACTTC.

The chain combines TRBV11-3 with TRBJ1-2, with 7 bases identical to TRBD1. The length of the CDR3 is 16 residues. Germline CDR1 SGHNT, CDR2 YENEEA. V shed 0 bases, J shed 2 bases, and the junction held 6 bases outside the gene matches. The CDR3 loop is CASSLEGDSLNYGYTF. For the CDR3, the DNA is TGTGCCAGCAGCTTAGAGGGGGACAGCCTCAACTATGGCTACACCTTC.

This rearrangement joins TRBV5-1 to TRBJ2-5; 10 bases align to TRBD2. The ends lost 0 bases at V and 4 bases at J; junction bases unmatched: 6. The CDR3 length is 16 residues. The V gene's germline CDR1 is SGHRS and CDR2 YFSETQ. The CDR3 DNA is TGCGCCAGCAGCTTGGAATGGGCTAGCGGGGGAGAGACCCAGTACTTC. Translating it yields CASSLEWASGGETQYF.

The chain has TRBV7-2 and TRBJ1-6, with D unclear. The CDR3 is made up of 16 amino acids. Trimming shortened V by 1 base and J by 10 bases, and 17 bases separated the two germline ends. Germline-derived CDR1 and CDR2 are SGHTA and FQGNSA. The DNA for the CDR3 is TGTGCCAGCAGCTTAGGTTTGGCAGCCGGTTGGTCACCCCTCCACTTT. As protein: CASSLGLAAGWSPLHF.

This chain connects TRBV24-1 to TRBJ2-3; 8 bases align to TRBD2. The CDR3 loop spans 16 amino acids. Germline trimming cut 1 base from V and 2 bases from J; bases unmatched to any gene: 4. Germline lookup yields CDR1 KGHDR and CDR2 SFDVKD. This CDR3 is CATSDFAGGDTDTQYF. CDR3 bases: TGTGCCACCAGTGATTTTGCGGGGGGCGACACAGATACGCAGTATTTT.

The CDR3 sequence is CASSPTQGGSEKLFF. CDR3 in DNA: TGTGCCAGCAGCCCTACACAGGGGGGATCCGAAAAACTGTTTTTT. V is TRBV4-2 and J is TRBJ1-4; 8 nucleotides match TRBD1. The CDR3 has 15 amino acids. Per germline, CDR1 LGHNA and CDR2 YNFKEQ. V shed 4 bases and J 8 bases; nucleotides not matched to a gene: 9.

The chain couples TRBV10-1 to TRBJ2-1; TRBD2 aligns across 8 bases. The CDR3 runs to 16 residues. J lost 9 bases, V lost 2 bases, and 12 bases had no gene match. The germline V gene encodes CDR1 WNHNN and CDR2 SYGVQD (reference sequence). The chain's CDR3 is CASSETGRGAPSEQFF. CDR3 bases: TGCGCCAGCAGTGAGACGGGGCGGGGGGCACCCAGTGAGCAGTTCTTC.

The chain combines TRBV24-1 with TRBJ2-3; 8 positions agree with TRBD2. V dropped 7 bases and J dropped 2; count of bases not matched to a gene: 4. The CDR3 length is 14 residues. Germline V gene lookup returns CDR1 KGHDR and CDR2 SFDVKD. The CDR3 here is CATSAGGYTDTQYF. CDR3 bases: TGTGCCACCAGCGCGGGGGGTTACACAGATACGCAGTATTTT.

There are a few counts of this clone. This sequence joins TRBV27 and TRBJ2-7; 7 bases line up with TRBD1. CDR3 length: 14 residues. The germline V gene has CDR1 MNHEY and CDR2 SMNVEV (reference sequence). The V gene end was trimmed by 7 bases and the J gene end by 3 bases; junction bases not matched to a gene: 9. CDR3 sequence reads: CASTPATGLYEQYF. The CDR3 nucleotides read TGTGCCAGCACTCCCGCGACAGGGCTCTACGAGCAGTACTTC.

The rearrangement joins TRBV3-1 (or the pseudogene TRBV3-2) to TRBJ2-1; no clear D gene. The germline CDR1 and CDR2 sequences are LGHDT and YNNKEL (reference sequence). The CDR3 is made up of 14 amino acids. Trimming pared 8 bases from V and 0 bases from J, leaving 11 bases between. The CDR3, as DNA: TGTGCCAGCCAAACCGGAGCCTCCTACAATGAGCAGTTCTTC. Amino acids: CASQTGASYNEQFF.

V and J are TRBV19 and TRBJ1-1, with D possibly matching TRBD1 (6 bases). Germline-derived CDR1 and CDR2 are LNHDA and SQIVND (reference sequence). Trimming took off 7 bases at V and 4 bases at J, with 19 bases between the two ends. The length of the CDR3 is 15 residues. The chain's CDR3 is CASTPAQGSFTEAFF. The CDR3 bases are TGTGCCAGTACGCCCGCCCAGGGGTCGTTCACTGAAGCTTTCTTT.

This clone was recorded a few times. The J gene is TRBJ1-4, the V gene TRBV28; D might be TRBD1 (5 bases). Germline assignment: CDR1 MDHEN and CDR2 SYDVKM. The CDR3 totals 15 residues. Trimming left V 5 bases short and J 0 bases short, with 10 bases between. CDR3: CASSPGGTTNEKLFF. CDR3 coding DNA: TGTGCCAGCAGTCCTGGGGGTACAACTAATGAAAAACTGTTTTTT. Filled out from reference TRBV28 and TRBJ1-4, the complete variable domain reads DVKVTQSSRYLVKRTGEKVFLECVQDMDHENMFWYRQDPGLGLRLIYFSYDVKMKEKGDIPEGYSVSREKKERFSLILESASTNQTSMYLCASSPGGTTNEKLFFGSGTQLSVL.

The V call is TRBV28, the J call TRBJ1-2, with TRBD1 matching 7 bases. The CDR3 is 16 residues long. Trimming cost V 4 bases and J 7 bases; bases outside gene matches: 15. From germline, CDR1 is MDHEN and CDR2 SYDVKM. The CDR3 loop reads CASSSPVSQGYGGYTF. In DNA, the CDR3 is TGTGCCAGCAGTTCCCCAGTCTCACAGGGGTATGGTGGCTACACCTTC.

The gene calls are TRBV4-3 and TRBJ1-3; the D gene is possibly TRBD1 (6 bases). The CDR3 contains 15 residues. Germline V CDR1 and CDR2: LGHNA, YSLEER. The ends were cut back, 0 bases at V and 3 bases at J, with 9 bases in the middle. Here the CDR3 reads CASSQDTQGGNTIYF. CDR3 DNA sequence: TGCGCCAGCAGCCAAGATACACAGGGTGGAAACACCATATATTTT.